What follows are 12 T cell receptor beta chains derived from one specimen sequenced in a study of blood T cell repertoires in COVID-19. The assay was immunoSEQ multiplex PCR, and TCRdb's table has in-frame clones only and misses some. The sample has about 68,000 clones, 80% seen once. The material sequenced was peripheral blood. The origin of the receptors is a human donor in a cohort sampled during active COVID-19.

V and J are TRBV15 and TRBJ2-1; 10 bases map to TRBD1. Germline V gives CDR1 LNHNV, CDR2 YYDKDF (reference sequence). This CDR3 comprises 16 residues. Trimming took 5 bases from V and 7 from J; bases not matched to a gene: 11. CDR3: CATSPPRQGARNEQFF. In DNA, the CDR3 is TGTGCCACCAGCCCCCCCCGACAGGGGGCGCGGAATGAGCAGTTCTTC. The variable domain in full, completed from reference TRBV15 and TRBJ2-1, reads DAMVIQNPRYQVTQFGKPVTLSCSQTLNHNVMYWYQQKSSQAPKLLFHYYDKDFNNEADTPDNFQSRRPNTSFCFLDIRSPGLGDTAMYLCATSPPRQGARNEQFFGPGTRLTVL.

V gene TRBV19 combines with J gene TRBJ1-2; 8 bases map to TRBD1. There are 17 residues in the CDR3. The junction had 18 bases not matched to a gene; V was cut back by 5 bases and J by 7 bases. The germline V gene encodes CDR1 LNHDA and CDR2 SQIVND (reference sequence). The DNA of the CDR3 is TGTGCCAGTAGTCCTTCTCGGACAGGGACCCCGTACAGTGGCTACACCTTC. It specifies CASSPSRTGTPYSGYTF.

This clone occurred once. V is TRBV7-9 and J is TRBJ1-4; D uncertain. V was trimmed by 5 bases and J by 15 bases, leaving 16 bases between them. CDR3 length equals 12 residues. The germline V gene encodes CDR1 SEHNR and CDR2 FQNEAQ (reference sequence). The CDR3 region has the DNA TGTGCCAGCAGCCCACGGGAACGGACGATGTTTTTT. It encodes CASSPRERTMFF. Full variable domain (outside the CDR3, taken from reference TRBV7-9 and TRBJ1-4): DTGVSQNPRHKITKRGQNVTFRCDPISEHNRLYWYRQTLGQGPEFLTYFQNEAQLEKSRLLSDRFSAERPKGSFSTLEIQRTEQGDSAMYLCASSPRERTMFFGSGTQLSVL.

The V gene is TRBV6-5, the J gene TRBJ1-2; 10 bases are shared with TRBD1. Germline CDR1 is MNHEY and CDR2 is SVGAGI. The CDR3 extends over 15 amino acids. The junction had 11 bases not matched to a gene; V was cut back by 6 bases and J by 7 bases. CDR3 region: CASSPEPGQGIGYTF. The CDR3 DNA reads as TGTGCCAGCAGCCCAGAACCGGGACAGGGGATTGGCTACACCTTC.

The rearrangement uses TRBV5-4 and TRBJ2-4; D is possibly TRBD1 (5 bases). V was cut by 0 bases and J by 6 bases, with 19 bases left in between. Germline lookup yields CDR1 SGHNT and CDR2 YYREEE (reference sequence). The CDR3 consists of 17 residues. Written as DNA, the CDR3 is TGTGCCAGCAGCTTGGTCGGGCAGGGCTTCGGTCCAAACATTCAGTACTTC. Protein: CASSLVGQGFGPNIQYF.

The CDR3 coding sequence is TGTGCCAGCTCACCAGCTAGCGGCAGTGGATACGAGCAGTACGTC. This encodes CASSPASGSGYEQYV. This chain links TRBV18 with TRBJ2-7; 7 bases are a match to TRBD2. The germline gives CDR1 KGHSH, CDR2 LQKENI. V lost 2 bases, J lost 4 bases, and 8 bases stayed unmatched. The CDR3 runs 15 residues.

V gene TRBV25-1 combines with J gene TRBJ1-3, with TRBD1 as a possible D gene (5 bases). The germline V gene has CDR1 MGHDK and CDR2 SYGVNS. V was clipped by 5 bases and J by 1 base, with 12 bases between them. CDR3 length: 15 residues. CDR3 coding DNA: TGTGCCAGCAGTCCTCAGGGCACGTCTGGAAACACCATATATTTT. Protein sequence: CASSPQGTSGNTIYF.

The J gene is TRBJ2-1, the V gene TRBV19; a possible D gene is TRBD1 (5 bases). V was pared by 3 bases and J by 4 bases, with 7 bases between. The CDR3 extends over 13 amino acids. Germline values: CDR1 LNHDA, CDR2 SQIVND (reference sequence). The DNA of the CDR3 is TGTGCCAGTAGTATTAGACAGTACAATGAGCAGTTCTTC. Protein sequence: CASSIRQYNEQFF. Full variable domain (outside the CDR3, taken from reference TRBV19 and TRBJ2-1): DGGITQSPKYLFRKEGQNVTLSCEQNLNHDAMYWYRQDPGQGLRLIYYSQIVNDFQKGDIAEGYSVSREKKESFPLTVTSAQKNPTAFYLCASSIRQYNEQFFGPGTRLTVL.

CDR3 amino acids: CASRRSGSGYEQYV. In DNA form, the CDR3 reads TGTGCCAGCAGGCGTAGCGGGAGTGGCTACGAGCAGTACGTC. The J gene is TRBJ2-7, the V gene TRBV28; 9 bases fit TRBD2. The V segment lost 6 bases and the J segment 3 bases; nucleotides outside the gene matches: 6. Germline lookup yields CDR1 MDHEN and CDR2 SYDVKM. The CDR3 contains 14 residues.

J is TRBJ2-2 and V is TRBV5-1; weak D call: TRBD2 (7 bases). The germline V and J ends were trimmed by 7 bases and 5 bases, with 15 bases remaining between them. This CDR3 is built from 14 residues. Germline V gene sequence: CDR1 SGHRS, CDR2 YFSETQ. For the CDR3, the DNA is TGCGCCAGCGAGGGGGGGGCCGGGACCGGGGAGCTGTTTTTT. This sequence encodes CASEGGAGTGELFF.

This chain's CDR3 is CASSPRSGDTEAFF. The CDR3, as DNA: TGTGCCAGCAGCCCTCGCTCGGGGGACACTGAAGCTTTCTTT. The V call is TRBV7-9, the J call TRBJ1-1, with D possibly TRBD1 on 5 matching bases. Trimming took 5 bases from V and 3 from J, leaving 13 bases between them. Germline CDR1 SEHNR, CDR2 FQNEAQ (reference sequence). The CDR3 is 14 residues long.

This CDR3 reads CASSQDLGDTHGTQYF. The DNA of the CDR3 is TGTGCCAGCAGCCAAGATCTCGGGGACACCCATGGTACGCAGTATTTT. The gene calls are TRBV3-1 (or the pseudogene TRBV3-2) and TRBJ2-3, with D maybe TRBD1 (6 bases). Germline CDR1 is LGHDT and CDR2 is YNNKEL (reference sequence). This CDR3 comprises 16 residues. Trimming pared 0 bases from V and 8 bases from J, leaving 18 bases between.